This T cell receptor (beta chain) was retrieved from a study of control samples from healthy donors and cancer patients. Germline V gene sequence: CDR1 GTSNPN, CDR2 SVGIG (reference sequence). This CDR3 is built from 13 residues. The protocol was immunoSEQ multiplex PCR, while the TCRdb copy is restricted to in-frame clones and leaves out a portion. The repertoire holds 130,000 or so clones, around 87% seen once, with over 2.5% in the top ten. This TCR was sampled from a man in his 60s in good health. Sequenced: blood. The chain employs TRBV30 and TRBJ1-4; 8 bases line up with TRBD1. The CDR3 loop is CAVWTGFNEKLFF. DNA for the CDR3: TGTGCGGTGTGGACAGGGTTTAATGAAAAACTGTTTTTT.